This T cell receptor (beta chain) was captured in a study of shared clonotypes between healthy human individuals. Study as a whole: Those who served as donors were two women and a few men between the ages of 18 and 49. Study-level findings and limits: Naive subsets, compared against memory subsets, generally had larger estimated richness values. The donor pool, a small one, limited the genetic and exposure-history diversity represented.

Naive-designated CD8 cells lacked CD45RO, were positively enriched for CCR7, and omitted terminally differentiated effector memory CD45RA+ cells. V shed 4 bases and J shed 6 bases, with 16 bases lying between them. Germline V gene sequence: CDR1 MGHRA, CDR2 YSYEKL. CDR3 length: 15 amino acids. Deep-level running was used for the assay. Assay: immunoSEQ multiplex PCR; the TCRdb copy retains only in-frame clones and omits some. The data contain 700,000 to 950,000 clones, approximately 97% of them singletons. A word on this clone: Its target is unknown.

This chain joins TRBV4-1 and TRBJ1-5; D is perhaps TRBD1 (5 bases). The TCR comes from a man aged 25-40 years in good health. Sequencing input: naive CD8+ T cells sorted from blood. CDR3 DNA: TGCGCCAGCAGCCGCCTGGGGGAAGGGGCTCAGCCCCAGCATTTT. This sequence encodes CASSRLGEGAQPQHF.